Listed below are T cell receptor beta chains from one sample, sequenced in a study of blood T cell repertoires in COVID-19. Measured with immunoSEQ multiplex PCR; TCRdb has only the in-frame clones, and not every one. This table has about 380,000 clones, 85% appearing once. The sequencing sample was made of peripheral blood. These receptors came from a woman younger than 35 with acute or convalescent COVID-19. CDR3s include the opening cysteine and the closing phenylalanine or tryptophan. The D gene is left open where the match is weak. Rows give clone size only sometimes, using once, few, many, or a class for an expanded clone.

size,V,D,J,CDR3,DNA
once,TRBV7-3,TRBD2,TRBJ2-1,CASSLNAGGTDEQFF,TGTGCCAGCAGCTTAAATGCGGGGGGGACTGATGAGCAGTTCTTC
.,TRBV7-9,.,TRBJ1-3,CASSSDRISGNTIYF,TGTGCCAGCAGCTCCGACAGGATCTCTGGAAACACCATATATTTT
once,TRBV2,TRBD2,TRBJ2-3,CASSVEKLAGGQGDTQYF,TGTGCCAGCAGTGTAGAAAAACTAGCGGGAGGGCAGGGAGATACGCAGTATTTT
.,TRBV12-3/TRBV12-4,TRBD1,TRBJ1-1,CASSFGAGGKAFF,TGTGCCAGCAGTTTCGGGGCAGGGGGCAAAGCTTTCTTT
.,TRBV4-2,TRBD1,TRBJ1-2,CASSQGSDRADGYTF,TGTGCCAGCAGCCAGGGATCGGACAGGGCGGATGGCTACACCTTC
.,TRBV18,TRBD1,TRBJ2-2,CASSPGTGYTMNTGELFF,TGTGCCAGCTCACCGGGGACAGGTTATACAATGAACACCGGGGAGCTGTTTTTT
.,TRBV3-1/TRBV3-2,.,TRBJ1-1,CASSQDTGWNTEAFF,TGTGCCAGCAGCCAAGATACAGGGTGGAACACTGAAGCTTTCTTT
.,TRBV18,.,TRBJ1-5,CASSPIGLSYSNQPQHF,TGTGCCAGCTCACCGATTGGACTGTCTTATAGCAATCAGCCCCAGCATTTT
.,TRBV6-5,.,TRBJ2-7,CASSYSYQISYEQYF,TGTGCCAGCAGTTACTCGTACCAGATCTCCTACGAGCAGTACTTC
few,TRBV27,.,TRBJ1-1,CASSFRGKNTEAFF,TGTGCCAGCAGTTTTCGGGGGAAGAACACTGAAGCTTTCTTT
.,TRBV9,TRBD1,TRBJ1-4,CASSGTGSKLFF,TGTGCCAGCAGCGGGACAGGGTCAAAACTGTTTTTT
.,TRBV29-1,TRBD1,TRBJ1-1,CSEVDRPLNTEAFF,TGCAGCGAAGTGGACAGGCCTCTGAACACTGAAGCTTTCTTT
.,TRBV9,.,TRBJ2-5,CASSVVSGQETQYF,TGTGCCAGCAGCGTAGTTTCAGGACAAGAGACCCAGTACTTC
.,TRBV27,.,TRBJ2-2,CASSPAQGTANTGELFF,TGTGCCAGCAGTCCGGCCCAGGGGACCGCGAACACCGGGGAGCTGTTTTTT
.,TRBV24-1,.,TRBJ2-5,CATSDNAPVETQYF,TGTGCCACCAGTGATAACGCGCCCGTGGAGACCCAGTACTTC
.,TRBV7-9,TRBD1,TRBJ1-5,CASSADRAGYQPQHF,TGTGCCAGCAGCGCGGACAGGGCGGGTTATCAGCCCCAGCATTTT
.,TRBV6-6,TRBD1,TRBJ1-2,CASSYGDRAGF,TGTGCCAGCAGTTACGGCGACAGGGCGGGCTTC
.,TRBV11-2,TRBD1,TRBJ1-2,CASSQHSTGGPGYTF,TGTGCCAGCAGCCAACACTCGACAGGGGGACCTGGCTACACCTTC
.,TRBV2,TRBD2,TRBJ2-3,CASRAGGTDTQYF,TGTGCCAGCAGGGCGGGAGGGACAGATACGCAGTATTTT
.,TRBV5-6,TRBD2,TRBJ2-3,CASSPLAGGTTYTDTQYF,TGTGCCAGCAGCCCACTAGCGGGGGGTACCACCTACACAGATACGCAGTATTTT
.,TRBV19,.,TRBJ1-1,CASLDWTEAFF,TGTGCCAGCCTAGATTGGACTGAAGCTTTCTTT